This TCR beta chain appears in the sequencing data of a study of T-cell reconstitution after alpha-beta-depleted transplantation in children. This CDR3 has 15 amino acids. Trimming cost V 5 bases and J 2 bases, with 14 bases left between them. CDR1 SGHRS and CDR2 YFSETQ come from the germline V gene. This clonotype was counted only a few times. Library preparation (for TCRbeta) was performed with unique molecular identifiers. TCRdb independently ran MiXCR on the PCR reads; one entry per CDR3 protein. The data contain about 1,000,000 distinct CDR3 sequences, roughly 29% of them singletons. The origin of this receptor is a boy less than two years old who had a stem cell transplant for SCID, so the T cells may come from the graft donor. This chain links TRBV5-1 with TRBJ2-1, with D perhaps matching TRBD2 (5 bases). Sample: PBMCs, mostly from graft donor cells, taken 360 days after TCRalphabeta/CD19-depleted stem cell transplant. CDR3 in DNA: TGCGCCAGCAGAGTGCGGGCCTCCGCCTACAATGAGCAGTTCTTC. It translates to CASRVRASAYNEQFF. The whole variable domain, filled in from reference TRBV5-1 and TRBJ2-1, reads KAGVTQTPRYLIKTRGQQVTLSCSPISGHRSVSWYQQTPGQGLQFLFEYFSETQRNKGNFPGRFSGRQFSNSRSEMNVSTLELGDSALYLCASRVRASAYNEQFFGPGTRLTVL.